Listed here are 7 T cell receptor beta chains from one sample, sequenced in a study of CD8 T cells in Susac syndrome. An input of about 0.5 to 1 ug of RNA was subjected to reverse transcription using random hexamers. TCRdb fed the immunoSEQ multiplex PCR reads into MiXCR, producing one record per CDR3 protein. The sample includes about 150,000 distinct CDR3 sequences, over 95% of them seen just once. Specimen: CD8+ T cells from PBMCs. These receptors originate from a human donor with multiple sclerosis.

This chain links TRBV4-1 with TRBJ2-1; D tentatively reads TRBD1 or TRBD2 (5 bases each). Trimming removed 4 bases at V and 10 bases at J, with 14 bases between. In germline, CDR1 is MGHRA, CDR2 YSYEKL. The CDR3 covers 13 residues. CDR3 sequence reads: CASSPQGRGEQFF. CDR3 coding DNA: TGCGCCAGCAGCCCGCAGGGCCGGGGAGAGCAGTTCTTC.

CDR3 residues: CASPRPRGSNTGELFF. CDR3 nucleotides: TGTGCCAGCCCCCGTCCCCGAGGTTCGAACACCGGGGAGCTGTTTTTT. The chain links TRBV18 to TRBJ2-2, with D unresolved. CDR1 KGHSH and CDR2 LQKENI come from the germline V gene. CDR3 length: 16 amino acids. V lost 8 bases and J 0 bases, leaving 16 bases between the germline ends.

The rearrangement uses TRBV6-5 and TRBJ1-2, with 8 bases matching TRBD1. This CDR3 is 15 amino acids long. Germline V CDR1 and CDR2: MNHEY, SVGAGI. J lost 2 bases, V lost 5 bases, and 7 bases had no gene match. Here the CDR3 DNA reads TGTGCCAGCAGTCACAAGGACAGGGCCAACTATGGCTACACCTTC. This sequence encodes CASSHKDRANYGYTF.

This clonotype showed up just once. The chain carries TRBV15 and TRBJ2-1; 8 nucleotides line up with TRBD2. Trimming removed 1 base from V and 7 bases from J; junction bases left unmatched: 3. CDR3 length: 14 residues. The germline V gene has CDR1 LNHNV and CDR2 YYDKDF (reference sequence). The CDR3 sequence: CATSRAPSGNEQFF. Written as DNA, the CDR3 is TGTGCCACCAGCAGAGCCCCTAGCGGGAATGAGCAGTTCTTC.

This rearrangement joins TRBV7-9 to TRBJ1-2; D is unclear. The CDR3 sequence is 15 residues long. Germline V lookup: CDR1 SEHNR, CDR2 FQNEAQ (reference sequence). V was pared by 2 bases and J by 7 bases, with 17 bases between. For the CDR3, the DNA is TGTGCCAGCAGCTTATCACCCGGGCCCCTATCTGGCTACACCTTC. Translation gives CASSLSPGPLSGYTF.

The chain employs TRBV6-5 and TRBJ2-2; D not certain. V was clipped by 0 bases and J by 5 bases, with 7 bases between them. The CDR3 is made up of 14 amino acids. Germline loops: CDR1 MNHEY, CDR2 SVGAGI. The CDR3 region has the DNA TGTGCCAGCAGTTACTCATGGCGAACCGGGGAGCTGTTTTTT. As protein: CASSYSWRTGELFF.

The chain employs TRBV13 and TRBJ2-3, with 8 bases fitting TRBD1. Unmatched junction bases numbered 9, after V lost 5 bases and J lost 5 bases. CDR3 length: 15 amino acids. CDR1 and CDR2 from the germline V gene are PRHDT and FYEKMQ (reference sequence). The chain's CDR3 is CASSPADREVDTQYF. The CDR3 DNA sequence: TGTGCCAGCAGCCCAGCGGACAGGGAAGTAGATACGCAGTATTTT. The whole variable domain, filled in from reference TRBV13 and TRBJ2-3, reads AAGVIQSPRHLIKEKRETATLKCYPIPRHDTVYWYQQGPGQDPQFLISFYEKMQSDKGSIPDRFSAQQFSDYHSELNMSSLELGDSALYFCASSPADREVDTQYFGPGTRLTVL.